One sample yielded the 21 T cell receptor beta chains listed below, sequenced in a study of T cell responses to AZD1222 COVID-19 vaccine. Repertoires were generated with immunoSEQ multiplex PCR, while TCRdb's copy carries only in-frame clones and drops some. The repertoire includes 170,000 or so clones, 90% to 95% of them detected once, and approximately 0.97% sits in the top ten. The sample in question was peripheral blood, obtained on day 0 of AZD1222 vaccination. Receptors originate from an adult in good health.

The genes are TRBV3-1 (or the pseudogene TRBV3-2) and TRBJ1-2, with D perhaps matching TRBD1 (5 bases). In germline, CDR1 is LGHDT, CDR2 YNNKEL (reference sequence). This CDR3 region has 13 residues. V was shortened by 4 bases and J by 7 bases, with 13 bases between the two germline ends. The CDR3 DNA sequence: TGTGCCAGCAGCCGGCAGGGCAGTCGTGGCTACACCTTC. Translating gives CASSRQGSRGYTF.

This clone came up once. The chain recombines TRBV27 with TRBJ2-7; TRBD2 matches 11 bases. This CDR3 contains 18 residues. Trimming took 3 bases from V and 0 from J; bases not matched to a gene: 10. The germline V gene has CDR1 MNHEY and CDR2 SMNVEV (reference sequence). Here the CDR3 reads CASSLVTSGTRSSYEQYF. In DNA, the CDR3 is TGTGCCAGCAGTTTGGTGACTAGCGGGACCCGGAGCTCCTACGAGCAGTACTTC.

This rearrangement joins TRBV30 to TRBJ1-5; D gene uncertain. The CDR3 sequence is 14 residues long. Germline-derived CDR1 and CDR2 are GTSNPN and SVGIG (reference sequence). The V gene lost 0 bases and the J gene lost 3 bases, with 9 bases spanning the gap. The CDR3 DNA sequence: TGTGCCTGGAGTGTCAAAGTGCCCAATCAGCCCCAGCATTTT. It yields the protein CAWSVKVPNQPQHF.

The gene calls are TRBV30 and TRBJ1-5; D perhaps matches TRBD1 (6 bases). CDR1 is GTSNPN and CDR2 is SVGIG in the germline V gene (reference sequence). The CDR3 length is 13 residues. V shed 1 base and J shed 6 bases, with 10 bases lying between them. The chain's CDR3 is CAWSDRVLQPQHF. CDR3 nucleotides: TGTGCCTGGAGTGACAGGGTACTTCAGCCCCAGCATTTT.

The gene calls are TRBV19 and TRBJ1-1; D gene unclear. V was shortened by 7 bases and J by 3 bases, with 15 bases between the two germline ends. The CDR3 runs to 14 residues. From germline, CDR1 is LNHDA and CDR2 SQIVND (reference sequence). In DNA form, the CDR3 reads TGTGCCAGTATCCCCAGACGGAGAGACACTGAAGCTTTCTTT. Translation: CASIPRRRDTEAFF. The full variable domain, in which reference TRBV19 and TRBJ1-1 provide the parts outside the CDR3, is DGGITQSPKYLFRKEGQNVTLSCEQNLNHDAMYWYRQDPGQGLRLIYYSQIVNDFQKGDIAEGYSVSREKKESFPLTVTSAQKNPTAFYLCASIPRRRDTEAFFGQGTRLTVV.

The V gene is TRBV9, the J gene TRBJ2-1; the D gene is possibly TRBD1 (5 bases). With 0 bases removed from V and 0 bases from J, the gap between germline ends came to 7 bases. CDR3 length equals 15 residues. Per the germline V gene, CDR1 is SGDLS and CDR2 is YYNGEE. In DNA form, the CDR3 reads TGTGCCAGCAGCGTAGGGACACCCTCCTACAATGAGCAGTTCTTC. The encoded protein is CASSVGTPSYNEQFF. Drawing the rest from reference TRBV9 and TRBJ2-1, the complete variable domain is DSGVTQTPKHLITATGQRVTLRCSPRSGDLSVYWYQQSLDQGLQFLIQYYNGEERAKGNILERFSAQQFPDLHSELNLSSLELGDSALYFCASSVGTPSYNEQFFGPGTRLTVL.

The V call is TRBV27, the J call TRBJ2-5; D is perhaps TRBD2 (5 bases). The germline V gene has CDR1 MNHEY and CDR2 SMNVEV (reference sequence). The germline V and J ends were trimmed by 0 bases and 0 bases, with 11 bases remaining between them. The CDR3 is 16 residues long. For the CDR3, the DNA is TGTGCCAGCAGTTTATCGCCCGAGGGCCACCAAGAGACCCAGTACTTC. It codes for CASSLSPEGHQETQYF.

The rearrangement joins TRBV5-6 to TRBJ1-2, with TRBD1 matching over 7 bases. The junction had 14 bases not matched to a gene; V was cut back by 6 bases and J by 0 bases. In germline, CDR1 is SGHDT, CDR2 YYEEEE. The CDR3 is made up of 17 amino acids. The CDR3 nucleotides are TGTGCCAGCACCTCGCTCAGGGGGTCTAAAGCTAACTATGGCTACACCTTC. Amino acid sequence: CASTSLRGSKANYGYTF.

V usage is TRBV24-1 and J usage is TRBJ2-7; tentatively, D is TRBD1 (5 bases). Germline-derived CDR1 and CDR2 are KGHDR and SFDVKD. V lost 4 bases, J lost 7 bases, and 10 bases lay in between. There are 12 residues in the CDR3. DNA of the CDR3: TGTGCCACCAGTGAACCTCAGGGAGAGCAGTACTTC. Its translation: CATSEPQGEQYF.

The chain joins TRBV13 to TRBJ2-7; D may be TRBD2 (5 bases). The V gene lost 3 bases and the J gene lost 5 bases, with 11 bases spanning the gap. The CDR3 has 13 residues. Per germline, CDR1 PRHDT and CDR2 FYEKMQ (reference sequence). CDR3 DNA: TGTGCCAGCAGCTTCGCGACGGGAAACGAGCAGTACTTC. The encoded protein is CASSFATGNEQYF.

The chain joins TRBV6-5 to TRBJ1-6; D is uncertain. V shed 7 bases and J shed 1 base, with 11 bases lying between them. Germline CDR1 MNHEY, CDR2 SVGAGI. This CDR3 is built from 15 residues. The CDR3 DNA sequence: TGTGCCAGCATCCCGGGCCCTTCCTATAATTCACCCCTCCACTTT. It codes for CASIPGPSYNSPLHF.

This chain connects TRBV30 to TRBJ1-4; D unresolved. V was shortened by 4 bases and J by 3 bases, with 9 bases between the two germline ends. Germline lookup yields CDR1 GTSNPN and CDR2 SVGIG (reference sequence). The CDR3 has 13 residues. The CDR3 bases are TGTGCCTGGAAACAGAGCCCTAATGAAAAACTGTTTTTT. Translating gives CAWKQSPNEKLFF.

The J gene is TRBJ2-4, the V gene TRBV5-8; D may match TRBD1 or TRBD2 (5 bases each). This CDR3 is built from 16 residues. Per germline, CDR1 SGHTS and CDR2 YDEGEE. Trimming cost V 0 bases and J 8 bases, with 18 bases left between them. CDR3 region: CASSLDAGTRGDIQYF. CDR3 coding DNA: TGTGCCAGCAGCTTGGACGCCGGGACCCGAGGAGACATTCAGTACTTC.

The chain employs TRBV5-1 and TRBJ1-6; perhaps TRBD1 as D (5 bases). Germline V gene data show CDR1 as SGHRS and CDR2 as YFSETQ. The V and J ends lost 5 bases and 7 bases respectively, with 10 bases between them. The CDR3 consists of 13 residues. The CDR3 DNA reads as TGCGCCAGCAGGCAGGGTGGGAATTCACCCCTCCACTTT. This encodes CASRQGGNSPLHF.

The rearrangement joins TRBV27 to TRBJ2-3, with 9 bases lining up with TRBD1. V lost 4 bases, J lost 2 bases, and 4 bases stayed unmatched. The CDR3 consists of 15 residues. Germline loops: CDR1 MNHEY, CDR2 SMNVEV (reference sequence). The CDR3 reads CASSSTGGLTDTQYF. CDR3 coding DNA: TGTGCCAGCAGTTCGACAGGGGGGCTCACAGATACGCAGTATTTT.

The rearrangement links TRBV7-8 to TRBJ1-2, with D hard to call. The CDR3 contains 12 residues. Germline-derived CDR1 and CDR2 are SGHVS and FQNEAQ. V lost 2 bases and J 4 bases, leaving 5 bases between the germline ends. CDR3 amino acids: CASSLNGYGYTF. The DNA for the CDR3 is TGTGCCAGCAGCTTAAACGGCTATGGCTACACCTTC.

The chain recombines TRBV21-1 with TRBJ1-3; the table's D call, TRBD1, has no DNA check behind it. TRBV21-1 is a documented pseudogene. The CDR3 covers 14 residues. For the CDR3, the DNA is TGTGCCAGCAGCCGTTGGGACACAGGAAACACCATATATTTT. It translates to CASSRWDTGNTIYF.

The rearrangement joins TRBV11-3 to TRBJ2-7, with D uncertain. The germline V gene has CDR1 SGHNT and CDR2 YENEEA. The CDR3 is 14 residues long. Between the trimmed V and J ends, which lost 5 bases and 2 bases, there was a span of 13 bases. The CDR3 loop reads CASSLDGRPYEQYF. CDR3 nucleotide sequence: TGTGCCAGCAGCCTCGACGGGCGGCCCTACGAGCAGTACTTC.

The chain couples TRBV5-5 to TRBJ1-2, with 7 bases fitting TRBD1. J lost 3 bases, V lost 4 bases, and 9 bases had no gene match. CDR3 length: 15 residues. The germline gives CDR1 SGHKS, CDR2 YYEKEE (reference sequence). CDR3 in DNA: TGTGCCAGCAGCCCCCAGGGGGTATCGGACTATGGCTACACCTTC. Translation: CASSPQGVSDYGYTF.

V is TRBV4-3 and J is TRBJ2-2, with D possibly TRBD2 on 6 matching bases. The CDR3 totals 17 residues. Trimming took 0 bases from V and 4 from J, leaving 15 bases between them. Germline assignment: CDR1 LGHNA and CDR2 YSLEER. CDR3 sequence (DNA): TGCGCCAGCAGCCAAGATCCCTACGGGAGAGGCACCGGGGAGCTGTTTTTT. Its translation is CASSQDPYGRGTGELFF.

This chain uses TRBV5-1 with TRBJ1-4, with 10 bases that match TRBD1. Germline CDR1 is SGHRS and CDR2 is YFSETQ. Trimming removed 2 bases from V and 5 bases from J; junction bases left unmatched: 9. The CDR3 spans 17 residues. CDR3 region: CASSFHFGQGGNEKLFF. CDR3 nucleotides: TGCGCCAGCAGCTTCCATTTTGGACAGGGGGGGAATGAAAAACTGTTTTTT.